This T cell receptor beta chain is from a study of shared clonotypes between healthy human individuals. Across the study: Per-donor plates numbered three CD4 naive, three CD4 memory, two CD8 naive and one CD8 memory.

V was trimmed by 5 bases and J by 6 bases, leaving 10 bases between them. The germline CDR1 and CDR2 sequences are MNHEY and SVGAGI. This CDR3 contains 12 residues. TCRdb's table, derived via immunoSEQ multiplex PCR, lists solely in-frame clones and lacks some. Of 1.4 million or so clones listed, just under 99% are singletons. The receptor was isolated from a man aged 25 to 40 in good health. The chain is built from TRBV6-5 and TRBJ1-1; D not certain. Source material: naive CD4+ T cells sorted from blood. Described subset: CD45RA+ positively selected. CDR3 coding DNA: TGTGCCAGCAGTCCGCCCGGGCCTGAAGCTTTCTTT. Its protein is CASSPPGPEAFF.